The 22 T cell receptor beta chains presented below share a single source sample, sequenced in a study of blood T cell repertoires in COVID-19. TCRdb's table, derived via immunoSEQ multiplex PCR, lists solely in-frame clones and lacks some. Here the sample spans about 250,000 clones, about 89% being singletons. The sample comprised peripheral blood. The receptors originated from a woman aged 55 to 70 who had recovered from COVID-19.

This clone was counted ten times or more. The genes are TRBV5-4 and TRBJ1-6; the D gene is possibly TRBD1 (5 bases). This CDR3 contains 16 residues. V lost 1 base and J lost 2, with 10 bases in between. The V gene's germline CDR1 is SGHNT and CDR2 YYREEE (reference sequence). CDR3 protein: CASSLSGGTYNSPLHF. CDR3 nucleotides: TGTGCCAGCAGCTTGTCGGGGGGGACCTATAATTCACCCCTCCACTTT. The variable domain in full, completed from reference TRBV5-4 and TRBJ1-6, reads ETGVTQSPTHLIKTRGQQVTLRCSSQSGHNTVSWYQQALGQGPQFIFQYYREEENGRGNFPPRFSGLQFPNYSSELNVNALELDDSALYLCASSLSGGTYNSPLHFGNGTRLTVT.

The chain joins TRBV6-2 or TRBV6-3 to TRBJ1-2; D remains ambiguous. The CDR3 sequence is 12 residues long. Trimming took off 1 base at V and 4 bases at J, with 4 bases between the two ends. Germline V lookup: CDR1 MNHEY, CDR2 SVGEGT. CDR3 sequence: CASSYYSYGYTF. The CDR3 region has the DNA TGTGCCAGCAGTTACTACAGCTATGGCTACACCTTC.

This clone was seen once. This sequence joins TRBV7-8 and TRBJ1-6; 7 nucleotides line up with TRBD1. Per the germline V gene, CDR1 is SGHVS and CDR2 is FQNEAQ. V was pared by 5 bases and J by 6 bases, with 10 bases of the junction left unmatched. This CDR3 spans 16 amino acids. This chain's CDR3 is CASSPRQGLANSPLHF. CDR3 nucleotide sequence: TGTGCCAGCAGCCCCCGACAGGGACTGGCTAATTCACCCCTCCACTTT.

The chain recombines TRBV11-3 with TRBJ2-7; possible D gene TRBD2, 6 bases. The germline V gene encodes CDR1 SGHNT and CDR2 YENEEA. Trimming pared 2 bases from V and 4 bases from J, leaving 18 bases between. The CDR3 has 16 amino acids. The CDR3 reads CASSLSTPMGRYEQYF. The CDR3 nucleotides are TGTGCCAGCAGCTTATCTACTCCTATGGGGAGGTACGAGCAGTACTTC.

V gene TRBV27 combines with J gene TRBJ2-1; 7 bases are a match to TRBD1. Losses at the gene ends were 6 bases for V and 8 bases for J; bases not matched to a gene: 19. Germline assignment: CDR1 MNHEY and CDR2 SMNVEV (reference sequence). The length of the CDR3 is 17 residues. The CDR3 region is CASSHYRTGALGDEQFF. The CDR3 DNA sequence: TGTGCCAGCAGCCACTATCGGACAGGAGCTTTGGGGGATGAGCAGTTCTTC.

CDR3 bases: TGTGCCAGCTCACCCAACCCGGGACTGGGGGAGACCCAGTACTTC. Translation gives CASSPNPGLGETQYF. The chain links TRBV18 to TRBJ2-5; TRBD2 might be the D (6 bases). The V end was cut by 3 bases, the J end by 5 bases, with 16 bases between. This CDR3 comprises 15 residues. Germline V lookup: CDR1 KGHSH, CDR2 LQKENI.

The V gene is TRBV6-4, the J gene TRBJ1-1; no reliable D call. Germline CDR1 reads MRHNA; CDR2 reads SNTAGT. This CDR3 is built from 13 residues. Trimming pared 6 bases from V and 0 bases from J, leaving 8 bases between. Here the CDR3 reads CASRQYLNTEAFF. The DNA of the CDR3 is TGTGCCAGCAGACAATACCTGAACACTGAAGCTTTCTTT.

This chain joins TRBV5-6 and TRBJ2-1; D unclear. Germline loops: CDR1 SGHDT, CDR2 YYEEEE. The CDR3 sequence is 16 residues long. V lost 4 bases and J 5 bases, leaving 19 bases between the germline ends. CDR3 sequence: CASSRGERKSHNEQFF. The CDR3 DNA follows: TGTGCCAGCAGCCGTGGAGAACGGAAGAGCCACAATGAGCAGTTCTTC.

V usage is TRBV25-1 and J usage is TRBJ2-3, with D possibly matching TRBD1 (5 bases). Germline V lookup: CDR1 MGHDK, CDR2 SYGVNS. V was shortened by 7 bases and J by 3 bases, with 11 bases between the two germline ends. The CDR3 length is 13 residues. The CDR3 sequence is CASTQGATDTQYF. In nucleotides, the CDR3 is TGTGCCAGCACCCAAGGGGCGACAGATACGCAGTATTTT.

The V gene is TRBV28, the J gene TRBJ2-5; tentative D call: TRBD1 (6 bases). This CDR3 comprises 15 residues. The germline gives CDR1 MDHEN, CDR2 SYDVKM. The V end lost 1 base, the J end lost 7 bases, and 16 bases lay between the germline ends. The CDR3 DNA is TGTGCCAGCAGTTTATCCGCGCAGGGGTTTGGGACCCAGTACTTC. This codes for CASSLSAQGFGTQYF.

This clone has more than one count but fewer than ten. This chain links TRBV20-1 with TRBJ2-4, with D perhaps matching TRBD1 (5 bases). With 6 bases removed from V and 5 bases from J, the gap between germline ends came to 8 bases. Germline assignment: CDR1 DFQATT and CDR2 SNEGSKA (reference sequence). The CDR3 has 11 residues. CDR3 in amino acids: CSAVTENIQYF. The DNA of the CDR3 is TGCAGTGCCGTGACAGAAAACATTCAGTACTTC.

The chain has TRBV3-1 (or the pseudogene TRBV3-2) and TRBJ2-7; D may be TRBD2 (5 bases). The germline V gene has CDR1 LGHDT and CDR2 YNNKEL (reference sequence). V lost 1 base, J lost 6 bases, and 10 bases lay in between. The CDR3 has 13 residues. Here the CDR3 DNA reads TGTGCCAGCAGCCAAGTGAGGAGCGGCGAGCAGTACTTC. It is translated as CASSQVRSGEQYF.

CDR3 coding DNA: TGCGCCAGCAGCAGACAGGGAAACACTGAAGCTTTCTTT. The encoded protein is CASSRQGNTEAFF. The chain links TRBV4-1 to TRBJ1-1; 7 nucleotides agree with TRBD1. Trimming removed 5 bases from V and 2 bases from J; junction bases left unmatched: 2. Germline assignment: CDR1 MGHRA and CDR2 YSYEKL. This CDR3 contains 13 residues.

The rearrangement uses TRBV19 and TRBJ2-7, with 7 nucleotides matching TRBD2. Germline values: CDR1 LNHDA, CDR2 SQIVND (reference sequence). The V segment lost 8 bases and the J segment 3 bases; nucleotides outside the gene matches: 7. The CDR3 covers 13 residues. The CDR3 protein is CASGRGPSYEQYF. The DNA for the CDR3 is TGTGCCAGTGGGAGGGGTCCTAGCTACGAGCAGTACTTC.

The chain employs TRBV29-1 and TRBJ2-5, with 13 positions matching TRBD2. V dropped 4 bases and J dropped 4; count of bases not matched to a gene: 12. CDR3 length equals 17 residues. Germline-derived CDR1 and CDR2 are SQVTM and ANQGSEA. The CDR3 DNA reads TGCAGCGTTGGCGGGACTAGCGGGGACGGGGGGATAGAGACCCAGTACTTC. This gives the protein CSVGGTSGDGGIETQYF. The full variable domain, completed using reference TRBV29-1 and TRBJ2-5, is SAVISQKPSRDICQRGTSLTIQCQVDSQVTMMFWYRQQPGQSLTLIATANQGSEATYESGFVIDKFPISRPNLTFSTLTVSNMSPEDSSIYLCSVGGTSGDGGIETQYFGPGTRLLVL.

The chain is built from TRBV15 and TRBJ1-5; possible D gene TRBD1, 6 bases. The ends were cut back, 5 bases at V and 3 bases at J, with 17 bases in the middle. Germline V gene sequence: CDR1 LNHNV, CDR2 YYDKDF (reference sequence). The CDR3 is 16 residues long. The CDR3 spells CATSGGTKGLNQPQHF. The DNA of the CDR3 is TGTGCCACCAGCGGAGGGACAAAAGGGCTCAATCAGCCCCAGCATTTT. Based on the CDR3 plus reference TRBV15 and TRBJ1-5, the full variable domain is DAMVIQNPRYQVTQFGKPVTLSCSQTLNHNVMYWYQQKSSQAPKLLFHYYDKDFNNEADTPDNFQSRRPNTSFCFLDIRSPGLGDTAMYLCATSGGTKGLNQPQHFGDGTRLSIL.

This chain connects TRBV11-3 to TRBJ1-1, with 7 bases identical to TRBD1. The CDR3 is 14 amino acids. V gave up 6 bases and J gave up 5 bases; unmatched junction bases: 9. Per the germline V gene, CDR1 is SGHNT and CDR2 is YENEEA. CDR3: CASSQQGSETEAFF. DNA for the CDR3: TGTGCCAGCAGTCAACAGGGGTCGGAGACTGAAGCTTTCTTT.

V usage is TRBV9 and J usage is TRBJ2-1; 10 positions agree with TRBD2. The CDR3 length is 18 residues. Germline trimming cut 5 bases from V and 1 base from J; bases unmatched to any gene: 12. The germline V gene has CDR1 SGDLS and CDR2 YYNGEE. The CDR3 here is CASSNQRGGPTSYNEQFF. CDR3 DNA: TGTGCCAGCAGTAATCAGCGGGGGGGCCCGACGTCCTACAATGAGCAGTTCTTC. Full variable domain (outside the CDR3, taken from reference TRBV9 and TRBJ2-1): DSGVTQTPKHLITATGQRVTLRCSPRSGDLSVYWYQQSLDQGLQFLIQYYNGEERAKGNILERFSAQQFPDLHSELNLSSLELGDSALYFCASSNQRGGPTSYNEQFFGPGTRLTVL.

The chain is built from TRBV15 and TRBJ2-1; 7 bases fit TRBD2. Trimming cost V 5 bases and J 8 bases; bases outside gene matches: 6. Germline-derived CDR1 and CDR2 are LNHNV and YYDKDF (reference sequence). The CDR3 covers 13 residues. The CDR3 loop reads CATSGGLVHEQFF. CDR3 bases: TGTGCCACCAGCGGAGGACTAGTTCATGAGCAGTTCTTC.

The chain recombines TRBV7-8 with TRBJ1-2; 12 nucleotides match TRBD1. The CDR3 has 16 amino acids. V lost 1 base, J lost 8 bases, and 8 bases stayed unmatched. CDR1 SGHVS and CDR2 FQNEAQ come from the germline V gene. The CDR3 DNA is TGTGCCAGCAGCTTAGTACCGGGACAGGGGGCGCAGGGCTACACCTTC. It is translated as CASSLVPGQGAQGYTF.

The chain couples TRBV27 to TRBJ2-2; perhaps TRBD1 as D (6 bases). V was clipped by 5 bases and J by 5 bases, with 24 bases between them. The CDR3 extends over 18 amino acids. Germline V lookup: CDR1 MNHEY, CDR2 SMNVEV (reference sequence). Written as DNA, the CDR3 is TGTGCCAGCAGTCCATCCCAGGTAGCAGGGGCAAGAACCGGGGAGCTGTTTTTT. As protein: CASSPSQVAGARTGELFF.

This clone was recorded only once. The chain joins TRBV27 to TRBJ1-2; TRBD1 might be the D (6 bases). Looked up from germline, CDR1 is MNHEY and CDR2 is SMNVEV (reference sequence). V lost 5 bases, J lost 5 bases, and 18 bases lay in between. The CDR3 has 15 amino acids. The CDR3 is CASSPFPTGSYGYTF. The DNA of the CDR3 is TGTGCCAGCAGTCCCTTTCCGACAGGTAGTTATGGCTACACCTTC.